This T cell receptor beta chain was captured by sequencing in a study of CD8 T cells in ankylosing spondylitis (dated by TCRdb to the late 2010s). In terms of the full investigation: T cell receptor beta repertoires were profiled in healthy donors and ankylosing spondylitis patients so that disease-linked TCR variants could be found. In total, the full study cohort was made up of roughly 110 healthy donors and 25 to 30 ankylosing spondylitis patients. Samples of peripheral blood were taken, and for ankylosing spondylitis patients, synovial fluid was collected as well.

This clonotype was recorded at least ten times. This clone's antigen is unknown. No base quality information exists; no much larger clone differs at one position. Beyond this particular receptor, the publication reports: The disease-linked clones were reported to be significantly enriched in matched synovial fluid samples from ankylosing spondylitis patients. A TCR beta motif made up of 7 to 9 highly homologous amino acid variants appeared to be characteristic of blood from ankylosing spondylitis patients. Some motif variants were previously reported in synovial fluid and blood of reactive arthritis patients, suggesting common disease-initiation mechanisms. In peripheral blood, the disease-linked clones were found at relatively low frequencies and had a CD8+ phenotype.

The junction carries 21 bases between V and J, which are trimmed by 8 bases and 5 bases respectively. As encoded in the germline V gene, CDR1 is SNHLY while CDR2 is FYNNEI. Spanning cysteine to phenylalanine, the CDR3 consists of 15 amino acids. The read is trimmed to its CDR3 DNA, 45 bases read in frame from base 1. The sample was run on an Illumina HiSeq 2500. Quantitative 5'-RACE with molecular barcodes was used to prepare TCR beta libraries. The authors' pipeline ran thus. To identify disease-linked TCR variants, a new computational method was used, one built on a probabilistic model of VDJ rearrangement. Starting from the raw public reads, TCRdb applied fastp trimming at Q25, assembled clones with MiXCR and retained in-frame beta chains. Each CDR3 protein appears once, grouped with its most common genes and DNA. These V and J calls rely on TCRdb rather than the paper's analysis. The sample table shows about 240,000 distinct CDR3 sequences, and more than 20% are seen once. The biggest ten clones account for about 0.6% of the sample.

This sequence uses TRBV2 and TRBJ2-5, with TRBD1 perhaps the D gene, on 6 matching bases. The sequencing input was blood, either unsorted or a sorted T cell fraction (not recorded which). This clonotype was sampled from a male donor with ankylosing spondylitis or in good health (not recorded which). CDR3 region: CASEKTGLPSETQYF. The nucleotide sequence reads as follows: TGTGCCAGCGAGAAGACAGGACTCCCTTCCGAGACCCAGTACTTC.